The source of this TCR beta chain is a study of T cells after yellow fever vaccination. V gave up 4 bases and J gave up 0 bases, with 18 bases separating them. This CDR3 is 17 amino acids long. Germline V gene lookup returns CDR1 MGHRA and CDR2 YSYEKL. One entry per CDR3 protein, called by TCRdb with MiXCR from the 5' RACE reads. The table lists 150,000 to 200,000 distinct CDR3 sequences, 5.5% to 8% of them singletons. The sample holds a few counts of this clonotype. This TCR was recovered from a man aged 18 to 30 who received the YFV17D yellow fever vaccine. This chain joins TRBV4-1 and TRBJ1-1; D is ambiguous. This sample comprised CD4+ T cells sorted from PBMCs, obtained on the day of the first yellow fever vaccination. The CDR3 DNA is TGCGCCAGCAGCCTTAGATCGCGGCAGGTGATGAACACTGAAGCTTTCTTT. Protein product: CASSLRSRQVMNTEAFF.